This is a list of T cell receptor beta chains from one sample in a study of CD8 T cells in Susac syndrome. In TCRdb, the immunoSEQ multiplex PCR reads were re-called with MiXCR into one record per CDR3 protein. Counted here are about 130,000 distinct CDR3 sequences, around 95% occurring once; the ten biggest clones make up 0.065% to 0.09%. Material for sequencing was CD4+ T cells from PBMCs. The receptors derive from a human donor in good health. Both conserved end residues are part of each CDR3. A D gene is named only where the DNA matches it firmly. Some rows have no size entry. The others give once, few or many, or a class for an expanded clone.

size	J	V	D	DNA	CDR3
.	TRBJ2-1	TRBV20-1	.	TGCAGTGCTAGACACCGGGACCGCTTGAATGAGCAGTTCTTC	CSARHRDRLNEQFF
.	TRBJ2-5	TRBV7-2	.	TGTGCCAGCAGCTTAGCGGCCGGACAAGAGACCCAGTACTTC	CASSLAAGQETQYF
.	TRBJ2-7	TRBV28	.	TGTGCCAGCAGTTTTAAGCGAAACTACGAGCAGTACTTC	CASSFKRNYEQYF
.	TRBJ2-1	TRBV29-1	TRBD2	TGCAGCGTTGAAGATCTAGCGGGCTCCTACAATGAGCAGTTCTTC	CSVEDLAGSYNEQFF
once	TRBJ2-1	TRBV6-1	TRBD2	TGTGCCAGCAGAGGACTAGCGGGAGGGCCGGAGTTCTTC	CASRGLAGGPEFF
.	TRBJ1-1	TRBV7-2	TRBD1	TGTGCCAGCAGCCCCCGGACAGGGTGGAACACTGAAGCTTTCTTT	CASSPRTGWNTEAFF
.	TRBJ1-1	TRBV7-2	.	TGTGCCAGCAGCCCAGGGGAATGGAACACTGAAGCTTTCTTT	CASSPGEWNTEAFF
.	TRBJ2-7	TRBV3-1	.	TGTGCCAGCAGCCAAGATCGGTGGGAGCCCCCTCACGAGCAGTACTTC	CASSQDRWEPPHEQYF
.	TRBJ2-1	TRBV30	TRBD2	TGTGCCTGGAACAGAGCGGGAGGGGGTGAGCAGTTCTTC	CAWNRAGGGEQFF
.	TRBJ2-1	TRBV7-2	.	TGTGCCAGCCTCCCCGGCTTGGGTGAGCAGTTCTTC	CASLPGLGEQFF
.	TRBJ1-2	TRBV29-1	TRBD1	TGCAGCGTAACGACAGGGTCCTATGGCTACACCTTC	CSVTTGSYGYTF
once	TRBJ1-1	TRBV20-1	.	TGCAGTGCTAGACCCCCACTGGGGGGTGGTGAAGCTTTCTTT	CSARPPLGGGEAFF
.	TRBJ1-1	TRBV2	TRBD1	TGTGCCAGCAGCGTGACAGGGCTTGAAGCTTTCTTT	CASSVTGLEAFF
.	TRBJ1-1	TRBV27	.	TGTGCCAGCAGCCCAATGACAGGTATGAACACTGAAGCTTTCTTT	CASSPMTGMNTEAFF
.	TRBJ2-7	TRBV2	.	TGTGCCAGCAGGATGAGTGCCTACGAGCAGTACTTC	CASRMSAYEQYF
.	TRBJ2-1	TRBV7-2	.	TGTGCCAGCAGCCCCGACAGAGGCTCCTACAATGAGCAGTTCTTC	CASSPDRGSYNEQFF
.	TRBJ2-1	TRBV30	TRBD1	TGTGCCTGGAGTGTGTGGGACAGGGCTTACAATGAGCAGTTCTTC	CAWSVWDRAYNEQFF
.	TRBJ2-2	TRBV2	.	TGTGCCAGCCATATATTAGTTGGCGGGGAGCTGTTTTTT	CASHILVGGELFF
.	TRBJ2-1	TRBV5-1	.	TGCGCCAGCAGCTTTACGGGCTACAATGAGCAGTTCTTC	CASSFTGYNEQFF
once	TRBJ2-5	TRBV7-9	.	TGTGCCAGCAGCTTTATGGGTACGGAGACCCAGTACTTC	CASSFMGTETQYF
.	TRBJ2-5	TRBV7-2	.	TGTGCCAGCAGCCAACATGGGACAAAAGAGACCCAGTACTTC	CASSQHGTKETQYF
once	TRBJ1-1	TRBV12-3/TRBV12-4	.	TGTGCCAGCAGTTTCCGGCGGCTTGAAGCTTTCTTT	CASSFRRLEAFF
.	TRBJ1-5	TRBV6-6	.	TGTGCCAGCAGTACGCCAGGAGATAGCAATCAGCCCCAGCATTTT	CASSTPGDSNQPQHF
.	TRBJ2-6	TRBV5-1	.	TGCGCCAGCAGCTCCACAACAGGGACAGGGGCCAACGTCCTGACTTTC	CASSSTTGTGANVLTF
.	TRBJ2-2	TRBV9	.	TGTGCCAGCAGCGTAGAGGGGGGAGCCTATGGCGGGGAGCTGTTTTTT	CASSVEGGAYGGELFF
.	TRBJ1-1	TRBV20-1	.	TGCAGTGCTAGTCGGGGGCTGGACACTGAAGCTTTCTTT	CSASRGLDTEAFF
.	TRBJ2-3	TRBV7-9	.	TGTGCCAGCAGCTTAGTTGTGGATACGCAGTATTTT	CASSLVVDTQYF
.	TRBJ2-1	TRBV7-2	TRBD1	TGTGCCAGCAGCAAAAGACAGGGTTACAATGAGCAGTTCTTC	CASSKRQGYNEQFF
.	TRBJ2-7	TRBV6-2/TRBV6-3	.	TGTGCCAGCAGTGAAAGGACGGCGGGCGAGCAGTACTTC	CASSERTAGEQYF
few	TRBJ1-1	TRBV12-3/TRBV12-4	.	TGTGCCAGCACCCTGAGGCAGGGGAACACTGAAGCTTTCTTT	CASTLRQGNTEAFF
.	TRBJ2-7	TRBV5-7	.	TGTGCCAGCAGCTTGTGGGCAGCCTACGAGCAGTACTTC	CASSLWAAYEQYF
.	TRBJ2-1	TRBV19	.	TGTGCCAGTAGAAAGCGGAGCTCCTACAATGAGCAGTTCTTC	CASRKRSSYNEQFF
once	TRBJ1-1	TRBV21-1	.	TGTGCCAGCAGCAAAAGGGATTCCATGAACACTGAAGCTTTCTTT	CASSKRDSMNTEAFF
.	TRBJ2-7	TRBV7-2	.	TGTGCCAGCAGCCCGGCCGACGCCAGGTACGAGCAGTACTTC	CASSPADARYEQYF
.	TRBJ2-7	TRBV5-1	TRBD2	TGCGCCAGCAGCATCAGTGGTAGCGGGATCTACGAGCAGTACTTC	CASSISGSGIYEQYF
.	TRBJ2-1	TRBV11-3	.	TGTGCCAGCAGCTCAGATTGGGTAAATGAGCAGTTCTTC	CASSSDWVNEQFF
.	TRBJ2-2	TRBV30	.	TGTGCCTGGGGCGCATCGATGAACACCGGGGAGCTGTTTTTT	CAWGASMNTGELFF
.	TRBJ2-2	TRBV6-6	TRBD1	TGTGCCAGCAGTCAAGGGGACAGGTGGAACGGGGAGCTGTTTTTT	CASSQGDRWNGELFF
.	TRBJ2-2	TRBV20-1	TRBD1	TGCAGTGCTGTGGACAGGGGGGACACCGGGGAGCTGTTTTTT	CSAVDRGDTGELFF
.	TRBJ1-2	TRBV4-2	TRBD1	TGTGCCAGCAGCCCTCGACAGGGAGACGGCTACACCTTC	CASSPRQGDGYTF
.	TRBJ1-5	TRBV6-2/TRBV6-3	TRBD1	TGTGCCAGCAGTCCGGGACAGGGACCCCGTGAGGGCCAGCCCCAGCATTTT	CASSPGQGPREGQPQHF
.	TRBJ1-2	TRBV20-1	.	TGCAGTGCTAGGGCCCTTAAAGATGGGAGAGGCTACACCTTC	CSARALKDGRGYTF
.	TRBJ2-6	TRBV6-1	.	TGTGCCAGCACCTTCTCTGGGGCCAACGTCCTGACTTTC	CASTFSGANVLTF
.	TRBJ2-2	TRBV5-6	.	TGTGCCAGCAGCCTCTTCCGTCTAGCGATTGGCGGGGAGCTGTTTTTT	CASSLFRLAIGGELFF
.	TRBJ2-3	TRBV29-1	.	TGCAGCGTTGGCGCGCCTAGCACAGATACGCAGTATTTT	CSVGAPSTDTQYF
once	TRBJ2-5	TRBV5-1	.	TGCGCCAGCAGCCCCGGGACTGCTGAAGAGACCCAGTACTTC	CASSPGTAEETQYF